One and the same sample provided the 9 T cell receptor beta chains below, sequenced in a study of T cells after yellow fever vaccination. TCRdb processed the 5' RACE reads anew with MiXCR; each CDR3 protein has one entry. The data show approximately 300,000 distinct CDR3 sequences, with under 15% seen just once and roughly 0.5% held by the top ten. Sequenced material: CD4+ T cells sorted from PBMCs, taken 45 days after the yellow fever booster vaccination. Source of these receptors: a young man who received the YFV17D yellow fever vaccine.

V gene TRBV7-2 combines with J gene TRBJ2-1; D gene uncertain. V lost 2 bases and J 7 bases, leaving 3 bases between the germline ends. The length of the CDR3 is 11 residues. Per the germline V gene, CDR1 is SGHTA and CDR2 is FQGNSA. CDR3 coding DNA: TGTGCCAGCAGCTTATGGAATGAGCAGTTCTTC. Amino acids: CASSLWNEQFF.

This clonotype was observed a handful of times. The V call is TRBV20-1, the J call TRBJ2-5; no clear D gene. Germline V lookup: CDR1 DFQATT, CDR2 SNEGSKA (reference sequence). Between the trimmed V and J ends, which lost 1 base and 7 bases, there was a span of 10 bases. The CDR3 extends over 12 amino acids. Here the CDR3 DNA reads TGCAGTGCTAGAGCCCCCGGTGGGACCCAGTACTTC. As protein: CSARAPGGTQYF.

V gene TRBV7-2 combines with J gene TRBJ2-4; a weak D match, TRBD2 (5 bases). Trimming pared 1 base from V and 8 bases from J, leaving 12 bases between. The CDR3 is 14 amino acids. Germline V gene sequence: CDR1 SGHTA, CDR2 FQGNSA. CDR3 in amino acids: CASSLGLATDIQYF. CDR3 nucleotide sequence: TGTGCCAGCAGCTTAGGGCTAGCTACGGACATTCAGTACTTC.

The gene calls are TRBV5-1 and TRBJ2-2; D is perhaps TRBD1 or TRBD2 (6 bases each). Trimming stripped 0 bases from V and 1 base from J, with 10 bases between. The CDR3 spans 16 residues. Germline V gene sequence: CDR1 SGHRS, CDR2 YFSETQ. CDR3 residues: CASSLVGGRNTGELFF. The CDR3 nucleotides read TGCGCCAGCAGCTTGGTAGGGGGGCGGAACACCGGGGAGCTGTTTTTT.

This clonotype was recorded a few times. The genes are TRBV12-3 or TRBV12-4 and TRBJ1-1, with TRBD1 matching 7 bases. The CDR3 sequence is 13 residues long. With V trimmed by 3 bases and J by 5 bases, 3 bases remained unmatched. Here the CDR3 reads CASSFGQVTEAFF. The DNA of the CDR3 is TGTGCCAGCAGTTTTGGACAGGTGACTGAAGCTTTCTTT.

This clonotype was seen more than once but under ten times. This sequence joins TRBV18 and TRBJ2-5; D may be TRBD1 (5 bases). The CDR3 is 13 amino acids. V shed 2 bases and J shed 4 bases, with 8 bases lying between them. Germline lookup yields CDR1 KGHSH and CDR2 LQKENI. CDR3 protein: CASSPRQPETQYF. The CDR3 DNA follows: TGTGCCAGCTCACCAAGACAGCCAGAGACCCAGTACTTC.

The chain recombines TRBV3-1 with TRBJ2-7; D gene uncertain. The ends were cut back, 1 base at V and 5 bases at J, with 9 bases in the middle. CDR1 and CDR2 (germline): LGHDT, YNNKEL (reference sequence). The CDR3 is made up of 13 amino acids. CDR3 sequence: CASSQVTIDEQYF. CDR3 DNA: TGTGCCAGCAGCCAAGTTACCATTGACGAGCAGTACTTC.

There are a few counts of this clonotype. This sequence joins TRBV20-1 and TRBJ2-7; TRBD2 might be the D (7 bases). Trimming stripped 7 bases from V and 5 bases from J, with 18 bases between. CDR1 is DFQATT and CDR2 is SNEGSKA in the germline V gene (reference sequence). CDR3 length equals 13 residues. Here the CDR3 reads CSVRRGGRDEQYF. The CDR3 DNA sequence: TGCAGTGTTCGGAGGGGGGGGCGGGACGAGCAGTACTTC.

The CDR3 loop reads CASSGQGATYNEQFF. In DNA form, the CDR3 reads TGTGCCAGCTCGGGACAGGGGGCGACCTACAATGAGCAGTTCTTC. The chain combines TRBV18 with TRBJ2-1, with 12 bases fitting TRBD1. With 6 bases clipped from V and 2 bases from J, the junction kept 2 bases outside the gene matches. Germline lookup yields CDR1 KGHSH and CDR2 LQKENI. CDR3 length: 15 residues.